This T cell receptor beta chain was documented in a study of control samples from healthy donors and cancer patients. V lost 0 bases, J lost 0 bases, and 18 bases lay in between. Germline CDR1 and CDR2: SGHVS and FQNEAQ. CDR3 length: 18 residues. This clone occurred once. Assay: immunoSEQ multiplex PCR; the TCRdb copy retains only in-frame clones and omits some. Here the sample spans some 11,000 clones, approximately 94% being singletons. This TCR was sampled from a man between 65 and 79 years old with head and neck cancer. The chain employs TRBV7-8 and TRBJ2-7, with D perhaps given as TRBD1 or TRBD2 (5 bases each). The sequenced sample was PBMCs. The CDR3, as DNA: TGTGCCAGCAGCTTAGCGGGGCGGGTGGGACGCCTCTCCTACGAGCAGTACTTC. This sequence encodes CASSLAGRVGRLSYEQYF.